The clone carrying this T cell receptor (beta chain) was observed a handful of times. Its antigen is not identified. The data are from a study of cytomegalovirus exposure and HLA in healthy donors. The overall study: Early released data had tens of millions of unique TCRs, all coming from HLA-typed donors. Study-wide results and limits: The study reported that TCR beta sequences accurately predicted HLA-A and HLA-B alleles in most subjects. In a later analysis, productive TCRs from donors in an Asian-associated ancestry cluster reportedly carried fewer N-insertions than the cohort mean. TCR beta V- and J-gene trimming was later associated with a missense DCLRE1C variant.

With 2 bases removed from V and 1 base from J, the gap between germline ends came to 8 bases. The length of the CDR3 is 13 residues. Germline V gene lookup returns CDR1 GTSNPN and CDR2 SVGIG (reference sequence). Both 60 Vbeta primers and 13 Jbeta primers went into the PCR. TCRdb keeps only in-frame clones here, not all; method: immunoSEQ multiplex PCR. The sample holds approximately 40,000 clones, 55% to 75% seen once. The chain couples TRBV30 to TRBJ1-1; D is unclear. The specimen sequenced was PBMCs. This clonotype was sampled from a man in his forties or fifties in good health and CMV-seropositive. CDR3: CAWSKAKNTEAFF. The CDR3 nucleotides are TGTGCCTGGAGTAAAGCTAAGAACACTGAAGCTTTCTTT. The full variable domain, its missing parts supplied by reference TRBV30 and TRBJ1-1, is SQTIHQWPATLVQPVGSPLSLECTVEGTSNPNLYWYRQAAGRGLQLLFYSVGIGQISSEVPQNLSASRPQDRQFILSSKKLLLSDSGFYLCAWSKAKNTEAFFGQGTRLTVV.